Here is one TCR beta chain with its context. This record belongs to a study of cytomegalovirus exposure and HLA in healthy donors. Study at large: The approximately 100 million unique TCR beta sequences, from 150 million to 200 million T cells, were found by an earlier analysis.

13 Jbeta primers and 60 Vbeta primers were used for the PCR. Measured with immunoSEQ multiplex PCR; TCRdb has only the in-frame clones, and not every one. This sample carries 100,000 or so clones, around four fifths of them seen once, and the ten largest clones take 2% to 3%. Germline values: CDR1 SNHLY, CDR2 FYNNEI. CDR3 size: 15 residues. The ends lost 5 bases at V and 3 bases at J; junction bases unmatched: 9. Sequencing used PBMCs. The chain recombines TRBV2 with TRBJ2-7, with 8 bases matching TRBD1. This sequence was found in a man aged 35-49 years in good health and CMV-seronegative. CDR3 sequence (DNA): TGTGCCAGCAGTTTTGGCCTTGGACAGGGCTACGAGCAGTACTTC. Translated: CASSFGLGQGYEQYF.